The 19 T cell receptor beta chains listed next were all sequenced from one sample in a study of blood T cell repertoires in COVID-19. The method was immunoSEQ multiplex PCR; TCRdb's version includes in-frame clones alone and lacks a portion of them. Of roughly 42,000 clones in the sample, roughly 80% are singletons; the top ten hold approximately 33%. Sequencing used peripheral blood. These receptors originate from a woman aged 80 or over with acute or convalescent COVID-19.

This chain links TRBV7-2 with TRBJ2-7, with 10 bases fitting TRBD2. Trimming at V came to 3 bases and at J to 4 bases, leaving 6 bases not matched to a gene. The CDR3 has 15 amino acids. The germline V gene encodes CDR1 SGHTA and CDR2 FQGNSA. The CDR3 nucleotides are TGTGCCAGCAGCTTTCTAGCGGGGGATTCTTACGAGCAGTACTTC. Its translation is CASSFLAGDSYEQYF.

V and J are TRBV30 and TRBJ1-1, with 8 bases matching TRBD1. Germline CDR1 reads GTSNPN; CDR2 reads SVGIG (reference sequence). The CDR3 contains 16 residues. Germline trimming cut 4 bases from V and 1 base from J; bases unmatched to any gene: 11. CDR3 loop: CAWNHPGQGPNTEAFF. The CDR3 DNA is TGTGCCTGGAACCACCCCGGACAGGGCCCGAACACTGAAGCTTTCTTT.

The chain is built from TRBV2 and TRBJ1-5; 7 bases align to TRBD1. CDR1 and CDR2 from the germline V gene are SNHLY and FYNNEI. The V and J ends lost 5 bases and 1 base, in that order; junction bases with no gene match: 8. The CDR3 extends over 16 amino acids. The CDR3, as DNA: TGTGCCAGCAGTCCGTCCCGACAGGGCAGCAATCAGCCCCAGCATTTT. Translation gives CASSPSRQGSNQPQHF.

The chain carries TRBV2 and TRBJ2-3; 10 nucleotides line up with TRBD2. The CDR3 loop spans 16 amino acids. Germline-derived CDR1 and CDR2 are SNHLY and FYNNEI. V shed 2 bases and J 9 bases; nucleotides not matched to a gene: 11. Written as DNA, the CDR3 is TGTGCCAGCAGTGAATGGCTAGCGGGAGATGCAGGAACGCAGTATTTT. As protein: CASSEWLAGDAGTQYF. The whole variable domain, filled in from reference TRBV2 and TRBJ2-3, reads EPEVTQTPSHQVTQMGQEVILRCVPISNHLYFYWYRQILGQKVEFLVSFYNNEISEKSEIFDDQFSVERPDGSNFTLKIRSTKLEDSAMYFCASSEWLAGDAGTQYFGPGTRLTVL.

The chain recombines TRBV24-1 with TRBJ1-5; D gene uncertain. The V and J ends lost 0 bases and 6 bases respectively, with 5 bases between them. CDR1 is KGHDR, CDR2 SFDVKD, per germline. This CDR3 has 13 amino acids. CDR3 nucleotides: TGTGCCACCAGTGATTTGGTCCTTCAGCCCCAGCATTTT. Amino acids: CATSDLVLQPQHF.

The chain recombines TRBV10-3 with TRBJ2-5, with 9 positions matching TRBD2. CDR1 is ENHRY, CDR2 SYGVKD, per germline. V dropped 4 bases and J dropped 4; count of bases not matched to a gene: 4. This CDR3 is built from 14 residues. CDR3 sequence: CAISGAGGRETQYF. CDR3 in DNA: TGTGCCATCAGTGGGGCGGGAGGGAGAGAGACCCAGTACTTC.

The V gene is TRBV9, the J gene TRBJ2-2; 10 bases map to TRBD2. Germline-derived CDR1 and CDR2 are SGDLS and YYNGEE. J was trimmed by 6 bases and V by 0 bases; bases with no gene match: 2. This CDR3 is built from 15 residues. The DNA of the CDR3 is TGTGCCAGCAGCGTAGGAAGCGGGAGGGCCGGGGAGCTGTTTTTT. Encoded protein: CASSVGSGRAGELFF. Combining the CDR3 with reference TRBV9 and TRBJ2-2 gives the whole variable domain DSGVTQTPKHLITATGQRVTLRCSPRSGDLSVYWYQQSLDQGLQFLIQYYNGEERAKGNILERFSAQQFPDLHSELNLSSLELGDSALYFCASSVGSGRAGELFFGEGSRLTVL.

The V call is TRBV6-6, the J call TRBJ1-6; 10 bases are a match to TRBD1. Germline trimming cut 5 bases from V and 1 base from J; bases unmatched to any gene: 8. The CDR3 extends over 18 amino acids. CDR1 and CDR2 from the germline V gene are MNHNY and SVGAGI (reference sequence). The CDR3: CASSRTGGVGSYNSPLHF. The CDR3 bases are TGTGCCAGCAGTCGGACAGGGGGAGTTGGGTCCTATAATTCACCCCTCCACTTT.

This clone was found a few times. The V and J genes are TRBV25-1 and TRBJ2-7, with D maybe TRBD1 (6 bases). V was shortened by 3 bases and J by 3 bases, with 12 bases between the two germline ends. Per the germline V gene, CDR1 is MGHDK and CDR2 is SYGVNS. The length of the CDR3 is 14 residues. CDR3 sequence reads: CASSDPRGRYEQYF. CDR3 coding DNA: TGTGCCAGCAGTGATCCCAGGGGCCGCTACGAGCAGTACTTC.

The chain couples TRBV7-2 to TRBJ1-6; 9 nucleotides line up with TRBD1. Germline CDR1 is SGHTA and CDR2 is FQGNSA. V dropped 10 bases and J dropped 7; count of bases not matched to a gene: 5. The CDR3 has 13 residues. The CDR3 DNA sequence: TGTGCCACTTCGGGACAGGGAAATTCACCCCTCCACTTT. Residues: CATSGQGNSPLHF.

The gene calls are TRBV6-6 and TRBJ1-5; D gene ambiguous. V was clipped by 2 bases and J by 4 bases, with 9 bases between them. CDR3 length: 14 residues. Per the germline V gene, CDR1 is MNHNY and CDR2 is SVGAGI (reference sequence). CDR3 in amino acids: CASSYPEDNQPQHF. The CDR3 DNA is TGTGCCAGCAGTTACCCGGAGGATAATCAGCCCCAGCATTTT.

The chain is built from TRBV9 and TRBJ2-3; tentatively, D is TRBD2 (6 bases). CDR1 is SGDLS, CDR2 YYNGEE, per germline. This CDR3 has 16 amino acids. With 4 bases removed from V and 0 bases from J, the gap between germline ends came to 15 bases. The CDR3 region is CASSKQAGPSTDTQYF. The CDR3, as DNA: TGTGCCAGCAGCAAACAAGCGGGCCCTAGCACAGATACGCAGTATTTT.

This chain joins TRBV9 and TRBJ2-3; the D is unclear. The CDR3 has 15 residues. V was shortened by 4 bases and J by 0 bases, with 12 bases between the two germline ends. CDR1 is SGDLS, CDR2 YYNGEE, per germline. The CDR3 DNA sequence: TGTGCCAGCAGCTCACAAATCTCTAGCACAGATACGCAGTATTTT. Encoded protein: CASSSQISSTDTQYF.

This chain links TRBV5-4 with TRBJ1-6; the D is unclear. The length of the CDR3 is 15 residues. The V gene lost 0 bases and the J gene lost 6 bases, with 10 bases spanning the gap. Germline V lookup: CDR1 SGHNT, CDR2 YYREEE (reference sequence). This CDR3 reads CASSLDGDSNSPLHF. The CDR3 nucleotides read TGTGCCAGCAGCTTGGATGGAGATTCTAATTCACCCCTCCACTTT. Full variable domain (missing parts from reference TRBV5-4 and TRBJ1-6): ETGVTQSPTHLIKTRGQQVTLRCSSQSGHNTVSWYQQALGQGPQFIFQYYREEENGRGNFPPRFSGLQFPNYSSELNVNALELDDSALYLCASSLDGDSNSPLHFGNGTRLTVT.

CDR3 sequence (DNA): TGTGCCAGCAGCTTGCTGCACAGGGAGCTGTTTTTT. This sequence encodes CASSLLHRELFF. This chain uses TRBV5-6 with TRBJ2-2; D not resolved. From germline, CDR1 is SGHDT and CDR2 YYEEEE. The CDR3 totals 12 residues. V was cut by 1 base and J by 9 bases, with 7 bases left in between.

J is TRBJ2-3 and V is TRBV7-6, with a weak D call TRBD2 (5 bases). The CDR3 totals 13 residues. Trimming removed 1 base from V and 4 bases from J, with 6 bases in between. Per germline, CDR1 SGHVS and CDR2 FNYEAQ. This chain's CDR3 is CASSLGTSDTQYF. In DNA form, the CDR3 reads TGTGCCAGCAGCTTAGGGACTTCAGATACGCAGTATTTT.

This clone was recorded at least ten times. J is TRBJ2-7 and V is TRBV10-1, with D maybe TRBD2 (5 bases). The CDR3 has 14 residues. Between the trimmed V and J ends, which lost 2 bases and 5 bases, there was a span of 13 bases. In germline, CDR1 is WNHNN, CDR2 SYGVQD (reference sequence). The CDR3 sequence is CASSEELEFNEQYF. In DNA, the CDR3 is TGCGCCAGCAGTGAGGAACTAGAGTTCAACGAGCAGTACTTC.

The chain recombines TRBV2 with TRBJ2-5, with 9 positions matching TRBD1. The J segment lost 1 base and the V segment lost 3 bases, leaving 9 bases of the junction unmatched. Per germline, CDR1 SNHLY and CDR2 FYNNEI. This CDR3 is 17 amino acids long. Here the CDR3 DNA reads TGTGCCAGCAGTGACCCGCGACAGGGGGGTATCCAAGAGACCCAGTACTTC. This gives the protein CASSDPRQGGIQETQYF.

This clone was counted once. V usage is TRBV7-9 and J usage is TRBJ1-2; 11 bases agree with TRBD1. Germline assignment: CDR1 SEHNR and CDR2 FQNEAQ (reference sequence). The CDR3 has 16 amino acids. With 5 bases clipped from V and 3 bases from J, the junction kept 8 bases outside the gene matches. The CDR3 coding sequence is TGTGCCAGCAGCAGCCGGGACAGGGGGTTCGACTATGGCTACACCTTC. Amino acids: CASSSRDRGFDYGYTF.